What follows describes a single T cell receptor (beta chain). Per the original data handling: Amplification from reference gene primers served as the basis for estimated nucleated cell counts. This table comes from immunoSEQ multiplex PCR, and its TCRdb copy is limited to in-frame clones, with some not included. V, J and clone size reflect that table, while D and trimming were determined from the DNA. The sample has a few hundred thousand clones; about nine tenths are singletons. The CDR3 loop spans 12 amino acids. Losses at the gene ends were 8 bases for V and 4 bases for J; bases not matched to a gene: 6. Germline lookup yields CDR1 GTSNPN and CDR2 SVGIG (reference sequence). The source of the sample is a study of blood T cell repertoires in COVID-19. Background on the study: Sites in the United States, Italy and Spain provided acute and convalescent COVID-19 samples. T cells, B-cell-depleted T cells, or PBMCs provided the cDNA or gDNA that served as material.

The sequenced sample was peripheral blood. This chain uses TRBV30 with TRBJ1-1; 8 bases are shared with TRBD1. The source is a woman aged 25 to 45 with active or convalescent COVID-19. The CDR3 DNA sequence: TGTGCCAGACGGACAGGGCCCACTGAAGCTTTCTTT. As protein: CARRTGPTEAFF.